One sample yielded the 21 T cell receptor beta chains listed below, sequenced in a study of blood T cell repertoires in COVID-19. Only in-frame clones appear in the TCRdb table, and some are missing; sequencing was by immunoSEQ multiplex PCR. This sample carries about 140,000 clones, about 80% of them seen once, and the ten largest clones take less than 9.5%. Sequencing input: peripheral blood. These receptors came from a human donor in a cohort sampled during active COVID-19.

This clone has a single count. The chain employs TRBV7-2 and TRBJ1-1; the D gene is possibly TRBD1 (5 bases). The ends were cut back, 5 bases at V and 5 bases at J, with 15 bases in the middle. Germline V gene sequence: CDR1 SGHTA, CDR2 FQGNSA. There are 14 residues in the CDR3. CDR3 sequence (DNA): TGTGCCAGCAGCCCCAATGGGGCGGTTACTGAAGCTTTCTTT. The encoded protein is CASSPNGAVTEAFF. Full variable domain (remainder filled in from reference TRBV7-2 and TRBJ1-1): GAGVSQSPSNKVTEKGKDVELRCDPISGHTALYWYRQSLGQGLEFLIYFQGNSAPDKSGLPSDRFSAERTGGSVSTLTIQRTQQEDSAVYLCASSPNGAVTEAFFGQGTRLTVV.

The CDR3 is CASSPDRGVGQYF. In DNA form, the CDR3 reads TGTGCCAGCAGTCCGGACAGGGGGGTCGGGCAGTACTTC. The chain joins TRBV6-6 to TRBJ2-7, with 10 bases identical to TRBD1. Germline CDR1 reads MNHNY; CDR2 reads SVGAGI (reference sequence). V gave up 5 bases and J gave up 9 bases; unmatched junction bases: 7. CDR3 length: 13 amino acids.

This clone turned up a few times. This rearrangement joins TRBV6-6 to TRBJ1-2, with 8 bases fitting TRBD1. Germline-derived CDR1 and CDR2 are MNHNY and SVGAGI (reference sequence). The CDR3 covers 13 residues. V dropped 5 bases and J dropped 8; count of bases not matched to a gene: 7. The CDR3 here is CASSAGQGGGYTF. The CDR3 nucleotides read TGTGCCAGCAGTGCCGGACAGGGCGGCGGCTACACCTTC.

The J gene is TRBJ1-2, the V gene TRBV6-4; 10 nucleotides agree with TRBD1. Germline V gene lookup returns CDR1 MRHNA and CDR2 SNTAGT. V lost 2 bases to trimming and J lost 4 bases; unmatched junction nucleotides: 4. The length of the CDR3 is 15 residues. The chain's CDR3 is CASSDETGGPYGYTF. The CDR3 DNA follows: TGTGCCAGCAGTGACGAGACAGGGGGCCCCTATGGCTACACCTTC.

The V and J genes are TRBV14 and TRBJ1-1, with D possibly being TRBD1 (6 bases). Between the trimmed V and J ends, which lost 5 bases and 3 bases, there was a span of 10 bases. The germline gives CDR1 SGHDN, CDR2 FVKESK. The CDR3 consists of 13 residues. The CDR3 sequence: CASSTGLYTEAFF. Written as DNA, the CDR3 is TGTGCCAGCAGCACAGGGTTGTACACTGAAGCTTTCTTT.

The chain links TRBV5-4 to TRBJ1-3; D ambiguous. The V gene's germline CDR1 is SGHNT and CDR2 YYREEE (reference sequence). V was shortened by 3 bases and J by 4 bases, with 8 bases between the two germline ends. The CDR3 sequence is 13 residues long. In DNA form, the CDR3 reads TGTGCCAGCAGCTCGAGATCGGGAAACACCATATATTTT. Translated: CASSSRSGNTIYF.

This chain joins TRBV6-5 and TRBJ1-2; possible D gene TRBD1, 6 bases. CDR3 length: 15 amino acids. Germline CDR1 and CDR2: MNHEY and SVGAGI. V was cut by 7 bases and J by 4 bases, with 19 bases left in between. The CDR3 loop reads CASNPGTPTIYGYTF. The CDR3, as DNA: TGTGCCAGCAATCCTGGGACACCTACTATCTATGGCTACACCTTC.

The rearrangement uses TRBV9 and TRBJ2-2; 7 nucleotides line up with TRBD1. Germline CDR1 SGDLS, CDR2 YYNGEE. This CDR3 is 15 amino acids long. Losses at the gene ends were 4 bases for V and 2 bases for J; bases not matched to a gene: 5. The CDR3 nucleotides are TGTGCCAGCAGCCAAAGACAGGGAAACACCGGGGAGCTGTTTTTT. This translates into CASSQRQGNTGELFF.

The chain carries TRBV6-5 and TRBJ1-2; possible D gene TRBD1, 5 bases. Germline CDR1 reads MNHEY; CDR2 reads SVGAGI. The CDR3 totals 14 residues. With 8 bases removed from V and 0 bases from J, the gap between germline ends came to 13 bases. This CDR3 reads CASGAGVTNYGYTF. The CDR3 nucleotides are TGTGCCAGCGGGGCAGGAGTAACTAACTATGGCTACACCTTC.

This clone was counted a single time. This rearrangement joins TRBV2 to TRBJ2-3; 8 bases are a match to TRBD2. Trimming took 8 bases from V and 3 from J; bases not matched to a gene: 4. This CDR3 comprises 13 residues. Per germline, CDR1 SNHLY and CDR2 FYNNEI. In DNA, the CDR3 is TGTGCCAGCTTAGCGGGGCCTACAGATACGCAGTATTTT. Its protein product is CASLAGPTDTQYF.

The chain couples TRBV5-6 to TRBJ1-2, with a weak D call TRBD1 (5 bases). Trimming pared 3 bases from V and 5 bases from J, leaving 14 bases between. From germline, CDR1 is SGHDT and CDR2 YYEEEE. CDR3 length equals 14 residues. This chain's CDR3 is CASSSGLKEYGYTF. Here the CDR3 DNA reads TGTGCCAGCAGCTCGGGACTCAAAGAGTATGGCTACACCTTC.

This chain connects TRBV28 to TRBJ1-2, with no clear D. This CDR3 has 15 amino acids. V lost 4 bases, J lost 9 bases, and 21 bases lay in between. Germline V lookup: CDR1 MDHEN, CDR2 SYDVKM. CDR3 residues: CASSSPGKTAYSYTF. The DNA for the CDR3 is TGTGCCAGCAGTTCCCCGGGTAAGACCGCGTATAGCTACACCTTC.

The chain has TRBV5-4 and TRBJ1-3; D might be TRBD1 (5 bases). This CDR3 contains 16 residues. The V end was cut by 2 bases, the J end by 0 bases, with 12 bases between. Looked up from germline, CDR1 is SGHNT and CDR2 is YYREEE (reference sequence). CDR3 protein: CASSFDSQYSGNTIYF. The CDR3 coding sequence is TGTGCCAGCAGCTTCGACAGCCAATACTCTGGAAACACCATATATTTT.

The chain couples TRBV7-2 to TRBJ2-3, with 10 positions matching TRBD1. This CDR3 contains 16 residues. The junction had 4 bases not matched to a gene; V was cut back by 1 base and J by 3 bases. The germline gives CDR1 SGHTA, CDR2 FQGNSA. The CDR3 DNA sequence: TGTGCCAGCAGCTTAGTGGGACAGGGGAGTACAGATACGCAGTATTTT. Its protein product is CASSLVGQGSTDTQYF. The full variable domain, with the rest looked up from reference TRBV7-2 and TRBJ2-3, is GAGVSQSPSNKVTEKGKDVELRCDPISGHTALYWYRQSLGQGLEFLIYFQGNSAPDKSGLPSDRFSAERTGGSVSTLTIQRTQQEDSAVYLCASSLVGQGSTDTQYFGPGTRLTVL.

This rearrangement joins TRBV19 to TRBJ2-3; 13 bases fit TRBD2. The V and J ends lost 8 bases and 5 bases, in that order; junction bases with no gene match: 4. From germline, CDR1 is LNHDA and CDR2 SQIVND (reference sequence). The CDR3 length is 14 residues. CDR3 DNA sequence: TGTGCCAGTCGACGGACTAGCGGGGGAGATACGCAGTATTTT. Encoded protein: CASRRTSGGDTQYF.

The chain has TRBV15 and TRBJ2-6, with 7 positions matching TRBD1. The CDR3 has 18 amino acids. The germline V gene has CDR1 LNHNV and CDR2 YYDKDF (reference sequence). V was pared by 2 bases and J by 0 bases, with 7 bases of the junction left unmatched. This chain's CDR3 is CATSRIGTVSSGANVLTF. As DNA, the CDR3 is TGTGCCACCAGCAGAATTGGGACAGTATCCTCTGGGGCCAACGTCCTGACTTTC.

This clone has only a few counts. The V gene is TRBV7-2, the J gene TRBJ2-7; 10 nucleotides agree with TRBD2. The trim removed 0 bases at V and 7 bases at J, leaving 3 bases unmatched. From germline, CDR1 is SGHTA and CDR2 FQGNSA. The CDR3 spans 14 residues. Here the CDR3 DNA reads TGTGCCAGCAGCTTAGCGGTAGCGGGGGGTGAGCAGTACTTC. This translates into CASSLAVAGGEQYF.

The chain has TRBV29-1 and TRBJ2-7; 7 bases map to TRBD1. V lost 3 bases and J lost 5; bases outside the gene matches: 4. The germline CDR1 and CDR2 sequences are SQVTM and ANQGSEA. CDR3 length equals 12 residues. The CDR3 loop is CSVDIGGNEQYF. CDR3 nucleotide sequence: TGCAGCGTTGACATAGGGGGCAACGAGCAGTACTTC.

CDR3 in DNA: TGTGCCAGCAGCTTAGCCTTCGGCTCCTACAATGAGCAGTTCTTC. This translates into CASSLAFGSYNEQFF. This chain connects TRBV7-2 to TRBJ2-1, with D unclear. V was cut by 0 bases and J by 0 bases, with 6 bases left in between. Per germline, CDR1 SGHTA and CDR2 FQGNSA. The CDR3 extends over 15 amino acids.

This chain uses TRBV7-2 with TRBJ1-3; D uncertain. Germline-derived CDR1 and CDR2 are SGHTA and FQGNSA. There are 14 residues in the CDR3. V was cut by 5 bases and J by 2 bases, with 10 bases left in between. The CDR3 DNA reads TGTGCCAGCAGCCCCCCCGTCCCTGGAAACACCATATATTTT. Residues: CASSPPVPGNTIYF.

This clone showed up just a few times. The chain is built from TRBV9 and TRBJ1-1; D is possibly TRBD1 (5 bases). The CDR3 sequence is 15 residues long. Germline-derived CDR1 and CDR2 are SGDLS and YYNGEE. The V end lost 4 bases, the J end lost 1 base, and 14 bases lay between the germline ends. The CDR3 nucleotides read TGTGCCAGCAGCCCCCTCTTGACAGCGAACACTGAAGCTTTCTTT. It encodes CASSPLLTANTEAFF.